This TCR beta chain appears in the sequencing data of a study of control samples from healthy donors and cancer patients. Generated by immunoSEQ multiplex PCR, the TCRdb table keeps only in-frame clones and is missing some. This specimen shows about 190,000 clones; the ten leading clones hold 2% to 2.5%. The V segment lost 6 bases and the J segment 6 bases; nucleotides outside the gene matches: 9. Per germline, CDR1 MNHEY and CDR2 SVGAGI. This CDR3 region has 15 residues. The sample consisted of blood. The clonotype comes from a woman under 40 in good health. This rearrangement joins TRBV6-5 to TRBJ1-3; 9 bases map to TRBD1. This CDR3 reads CASSLDRGVENTIYF. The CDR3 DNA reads TGTGCCAGCAGCCTGGACAGGGGTGTCGAAAACACCATATATTTT.